This T cell receptor beta chain was captured in a study of blood T cell repertoires in COVID-19. Sequencing was performed with immunoSEQ multiplex PCR; in TCRdb, only in-frame clones are kept and a portion is missing. The sample has 100,000 to 150,000 clones; approximately 84% are singletons. This CDR3 has 15 residues. Germline V CDR1 and CDR2: MNHEY, SVGAGI. Trimming removed 6 bases from V and 4 bases from J; junction bases left unmatched: 7. The sequence was obtained from a man in his sixties or seventies with acute or convalescent COVID-19. This chain joins TRBV6-5 and TRBJ1-2, with 11 bases matching TRBD1. The specimen was peripheral blood. CDR3 residues: CASRTGQGAGYGYTF. For the CDR3, the DNA is TGTGCCAGCAGAACAGGACAGGGGGCTGGCTATGGCTACACCTTC.